Presented here are 23 T cell receptor beta chains from one specimen sequenced in a study of blood T cell repertoires in COVID-19. The table came from immunoSEQ multiplex PCR; TCRdb's copy has only in-frame clones and leaves some out. The data show under 250,000 clones, over 85% seen once. The sample consisted of PBMCs or T cells enriched from blood (not recorded which). These receptors all stem from a woman aged 25 to 39 with acute COVID-19.

The V gene is TRBV25-1, the J gene TRBJ2-2, with D maybe TRBD1 (5 bases). The CDR3 extends over 15 amino acids. The V and J ends lost 2 bases and 6 bases respectively, with 13 bases between them. Germline V gene data show CDR1 as MGHDK and CDR2 as SYGVNS. The CDR3 DNA reads TGTGCCAGCAGTGAACAGGGTCGGGTAGCCGGGGAGCTGTTTTTT. Translation: CASSEQGRVAGELFF.

The chain links TRBV7-2 to TRBJ2-3; perhaps TRBD1 as D (5 bases). The CDR3 is made up of 15 amino acids. Germline V lookup: CDR1 SGHTA, CDR2 FQGNSA. Deletions cut 4 bases from V and 10 bases from J, with 21 bases between. This CDR3 reads CASSSPPHVQGAQYF. CDR3 coding DNA: TGTGCCAGCAGCTCCCCCCCCCACGTTCAAGGGGCGCAGTATTTT.

The chain has TRBV25-1 and TRBJ1-1; TRBD1 aligns across 9 bases. Germline V lookup: CDR1 MGHDK, CDR2 SYGVNS. The V gene end was trimmed by 4 bases and the J gene end by 6 bases; junction bases not matched to a gene: 6. This CDR3 comprises 14 residues. The chain's CDR3 is CASSAGTGFAEAFF. In DNA, the CDR3 is TGTGCCAGCAGTGCCGGGACAGGGTTCGCTGAAGCTTTCTTT.

The chain has TRBV19 and TRBJ1-4; D is unresolved. Germline CDR1 LNHDA, CDR2 SQIVND (reference sequence). The CDR3 sequence is 14 residues long. Trimming cost V 1 base and J 6 bases, with 9 bases left between them. The CDR3, as DNA: TGTGCCAGTAGTATAGTGAACGGAGATGAAAAACTGTTTTTT. Translating it yields CASSIVNGDEKLFF.

To note about this clone: The same CDR3 arises from other DNA sequences in this sample as well. The rearrangement links TRBV6-1 to TRBJ1-6; D is uncertain. Trimming took 0 bases from V and 0 from J, leaving 6 bases between them. This CDR3 contains 16 residues. Germline assignment: CDR1 MNHNS and CDR2 SASEGT. The CDR3 here is CASSEARSSYNSPLHF. The CDR3 DNA follows: TGTGCCAGCAGTGAAGCCCGGAGCTCCTATAATTCACCCCTCCACTTT.

The gene calls are TRBV15 and TRBJ1-2; 8 bases match TRBD1. Germline-derived CDR1 and CDR2 are LNHNV and YYDKDF (reference sequence). With 2 bases clipped from V and 3 bases from J, the junction kept 11 bases outside the gene matches. There are 17 residues in the CDR3. This CDR3 reads CATSRSRGRDPHYGYTF. As DNA, the CDR3 is TGTGCCACCAGCAGAAGCAGGGGGCGGGATCCACACTATGGCTACACCTTC.

The rearrangement links TRBV4-1 to TRBJ2-7; D is perhaps TRBD2 (6 bases). Germline CDR1 MGHRA, CDR2 YSYEKL. The germline V and J ends were trimmed by 5 bases and 0 bases, with 14 bases remaining between them. The CDR3 is 15 amino acids. CDR3 sequence: CASSAAGRGSYEQYF. The CDR3 nucleotides read TGCGCCAGCAGCGCTGCGGGAAGGGGCTCCTACGAGCAGTACTTC.

CDR3 in amino acids: CSANGQGYYEQYF. For the CDR3, the DNA is TGCAGCGCTAACGGACAGGGTTACTACGAGCAGTACTTC. This chain connects TRBV29-1 to TRBJ2-7; 8 bases fit TRBD1. This CDR3 is built from 13 residues. The trim removed 7 bases at V and 3 bases at J, leaving 8 bases unmatched. Germline V gives CDR1 SQVTM, CDR2 ANQGSEA.

This clone was found once. The J gene is TRBJ2-3, the V gene TRBV9; 13 nucleotides agree with TRBD2. This CDR3 has 16 residues. Germline values: CDR1 SGDLS, CDR2 YYNGEE. V dropped 3 bases and J dropped 5; count of bases not matched to a gene: 6. The CDR3 here is CASSGMRTSGGDTQYF. The CDR3 DNA reads as TGTGCCAGCAGCGGGATGCGGACTAGCGGGGGAGATACGCAGTATTTT.

The chain uses TRBV27 and TRBJ1-5, with 7 bases that match TRBD1. V trimming: 2 bases; J trimming: 7 bases; junction bases outside the gene matches: 5. The CDR3 loop spans 14 amino acids. The germline V gene encodes CDR1 MNHEY and CDR2 SMNVEV (reference sequence). The CDR3 region has the DNA TGTGCCAGCAGTTTAGCAGGGGGTGGGCAGCCCCAGCATTTT. Its protein is CASSLAGGGQPQHF.

This chain connects TRBV5-8 to TRBJ2-2; D unclear. Per the germline V gene, CDR1 is SGHTS and CDR2 is YDEGEE. CDR3 length: 14 residues. V was cut by 1 base and J by 9 bases, with 13 bases left in between. The CDR3 DNA follows: TGTGCCAGCAGCTTGCGTTATGCCAACAGGGAGCTGTTTTTT. Amino acids: CASSLRYANRELFF.

The rearrangement uses TRBV9 and TRBJ1-6, with no clear D. Germline V CDR1 and CDR2: SGDLS, YYNGEE. The CDR3 runs to 13 residues. The V gene lost 6 bases and the J gene lost 7 bases, with 11 bases spanning the gap. The CDR3 DNA is TGTGCCAGCACCCCGGGGTTCAATTCACCCCTCCACTTT. It translates to CASTPGFNSPLHF.

The chain links TRBV19 to TRBJ2-1; weak D call: TRBD2 (5 bases). This CDR3 region has 19 residues. Germline assignment: CDR1 LNHDA and CDR2 SQIVND (reference sequence). The germline V and J ends were trimmed by 1 base and 5 bases, with 24 bases remaining between them. CDR3 loop: CASSIGGLSRAGVNNEQFF. In DNA form, the CDR3 reads TGTGCCAGTAGTATAGGGGGTCTTTCGCGGGCAGGTGTAAACAATGAGCAGTTCTTC.

This chain joins TRBV3-1 (or the pseudogene TRBV3-2) and TRBJ2-3, with D unclear. The CDR3 length is 15 residues. The V end was cut by 5 bases, the J end by 0 bases, with 12 bases between. From germline, CDR1 is LGHDT and CDR2 YNNKEL (reference sequence). The CDR3 loop is CASSYYQTSTDTQYF. The CDR3 nucleotides read TGTGCCAGCAGCTATTACCAGACTAGCACAGATACGCAGTATTTT.

The V and J genes are TRBV6-5 and TRBJ2-1, with 8 positions matching TRBD2. With V trimmed by 0 bases and J by 2 bases, 3 bases remained unmatched. This CDR3 spans 16 amino acids. The V gene's germline CDR1 is MNHEY and CDR2 SVGAGI. CDR3 sequence: CASSYSGRGAYNEQFF. The DNA for the CDR3 is TGTGCCAGCAGTTACTCAGGGCGGGGGGCCTACAATGAGCAGTTCTTC.

The V call is TRBV6-5, the J call TRBJ1-6, with 8 bases fitting TRBD1. CDR1 is MNHEY and CDR2 is SVGAGI in the germline V gene. V was clipped by 6 bases and J by 9 bases; unmatched bases: 7. This CDR3 is built from 14 residues. The CDR3 protein is CASRIDRGGSPLHF. The CDR3 bases are TGTGCCAGCAGGATCGACAGGGGAGGTTCACCCCTCCACTTT.

The V and J genes are TRBV6-5 and TRBJ1-1, with D tentatively TRBD1 (5 bases). Germline CDR1 MNHEY, CDR2 SVGAGI. Trimming cost V 5 bases and J 1 base, with 8 bases left between them. This CDR3 has 13 residues. The CDR3 protein is CASSKRGNTEAFF. CDR3 sequence (DNA): TGTGCCAGCAGTAAAAGGGGGAACACTGAAGCTTTCTTT.

The CDR3 spells CASSPGGQNYGYTF. CDR3 nucleotide sequence: TGTGCCAGTAGCCCGGGGGGTCAGAACTATGGCTACACCTTC. This chain links TRBV19 with TRBJ1-2, with D perhaps matching TRBD1 (5 bases). The ends were cut back, 6 bases at V and 2 bases at J, with 13 bases in the middle. The CDR3 sequence is 14 residues long. Germline V gives CDR1 LNHDA, CDR2 SQIVND (reference sequence). The whole variable domain, filled in from reference TRBV19 and TRBJ1-2, reads DGGITQSPKYLFRKEGQNVTLSCEQNLNHDAMYWYRQDPGQGLRLIYYSQIVNDFQKGDIAEGYSVSREKKESFPLTVTSAQKNPTAFYLCASSPGGQNYGYTFGSGTRLTVV.

The chain combines TRBV5-1 with TRBJ2-5; TRBD2 might be the D (7 bases). The CDR3 extends over 17 amino acids. The germline V gene encodes CDR1 SGHRS and CDR2 YFSETQ. V lost 4 bases to trimming and J lost 4 bases, with 23 bases between them. In DNA, the CDR3 is TGCGCCAGCAGCGCTGAAGGGGGGGCCCCAGGAAGAGAGACCCAGTACTTC. Encoded protein: CASSAEGGAPGRETQYF.

This CDR3 is CASSRHRIYSNQPQHF. The CDR3 region has the DNA TGTGCCAGCAGCAGACACAGGATTTATAGCAATCAGCCCCAGCATTTT. This chain links TRBV7-3 with TRBJ1-5; D possibly corresponds to TRBD1 (5 bases). V lost 5 bases and J 0 bases, leaving 14 bases between the germline ends. This CDR3 is built from 16 residues. From germline, CDR1 is SGHTA and CDR2 FQGTGA.

The chain is built from TRBV4-1 and TRBJ1-3; D is possibly TRBD1 (6 bases). V gave up 0 bases and J gave up 4 bases, with 10 bases separating them. The CDR3 loop spans 15 amino acids. Germline V gene data show CDR1 as MGHRA and CDR2 as YSYEKL. The CDR3 nucleotides are TGCGCCAGCAGCCAAGATGGGGGCCCCGGAAACACCATATATTTT. Protein sequence: CASSQDGGPGNTIYF.

V gene TRBV18 combines with J gene TRBJ1-2; TRBD1 might be the D (5 bases). CDR3 size: 14 residues. The germline V gene encodes CDR1 KGHSH and CDR2 LQKENI. V shed 2 bases and J shed 2 bases, with 9 bases lying between them. The CDR3, as DNA: TGTGCCAGCTCACCAGCGACAGACAACTATGGCTACACCTTC. Amino acid sequence: CASSPATDNYGYTF.

The V and J genes are TRBV7-9 and TRBJ1-4; D remains ambiguous. Trimming cost V 1 base and J 8 bases, with 14 bases left between them. The germline V gene encodes CDR1 SEHNR and CDR2 FQNEAQ (reference sequence). The CDR3 runs to 15 residues. The CDR3 reads CASSLGGQGGEKLFF. CDR3 nucleotide sequence: TGTGCCAGCAGCTTAGGAGGCCAAGGCGGGGAAAAACTGTTTTTT. Combining the CDR3 with reference TRBV7-9 and TRBJ1-4 gives the whole variable domain DTGVSQNPRHKITKRGQNVTFRCDPISEHNRLYWYRQTLGQGPEFLTYFQNEAQLEKSRLLSDRFSAERPKGSFSTLEIQRTEQGDSAMYLCASSLGGQGGEKLFFGSGTQLSVL.